This TCR beta chain was sequenced during a study of blood T cell repertoires in COVID-19. Libraries were prepared by immunoSEQ multiplex PCR; TCRdb keeps only in-frame clonotypes and omits some of them. This table holds about 95,000 clones, around 81% found once. The CDR3 contains 14 residues. CDR1 and CDR2 from the germline V gene are KGHSH and LQKENI. J was trimmed by 5 bases and V by 6 bases; bases with no gene match: 6. The material sequenced was peripheral blood. This sequence originates from an older man with COVID-19, enrolled during active disease. The chain uses TRBV18 and TRBJ1-1; 10 bases agree with TRBD1. The CDR3 nucleotides are TGTGCCAGCTCTTCGGGACAGGGGCGAACTGAAGCTTTCTTT. This gives the protein CASSSGQGRTEAFF.